This T cell receptor (beta chain) originates from a study of blood T cells in healthy people across ages. Study context: The template switching approach captured approximately one barcoded beta molecule for every two T cells.

This clonotype appeared many times. A second roughly 7 to 12 cycle PCR used barcoded and J-beta primers. TCRdb reprocessed the 5' RACE reads via MiXCR and lists one record per CDR3 protein. The data show more than 1,400,000 distinct CDR3 sequences, around two fifths seen once. CDR1 is MNHNS and CDR2 is SASEGT in the germline V gene. CDR3 length equals 14 residues. Between the trimmed V and J ends, which lost 1 base and 0 bases, there was a span of 4 bases. Sequencing used blood. The TCR originated in a woman in her late teens or twenties in good health. The chain links TRBV6-1 to TRBJ2-1; D gene ambiguous. CDR3 sequence: CASSEGSSYNEQFF. The CDR3 bases are TGTGCCAGCAGTGAAGGTAGCTCCTACAATGAGCAGTTCTTC.